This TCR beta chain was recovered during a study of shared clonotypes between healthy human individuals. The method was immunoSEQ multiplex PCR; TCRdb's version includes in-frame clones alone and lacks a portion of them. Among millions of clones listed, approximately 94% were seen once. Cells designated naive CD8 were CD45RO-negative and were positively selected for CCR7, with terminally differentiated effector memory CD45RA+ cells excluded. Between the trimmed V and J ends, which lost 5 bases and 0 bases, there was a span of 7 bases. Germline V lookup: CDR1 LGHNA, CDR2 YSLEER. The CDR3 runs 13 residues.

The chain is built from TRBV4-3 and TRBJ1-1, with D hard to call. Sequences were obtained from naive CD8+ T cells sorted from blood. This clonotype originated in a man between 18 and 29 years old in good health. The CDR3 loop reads CASSSGVNTEAFF. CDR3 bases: TGCGCCAGCAGCTCTGGGGTGAACACTGAAGCTTTCTTT.